These 26 T cell receptor beta chains were all obtained from the same sample, sequenced in a study of shared clonotypes between healthy human individuals. This table comes from immunoSEQ multiplex PCR, and its TCRdb copy is limited to in-frame clones, with some not included. The sample gives over 1.4 million clones, roughly 96% of which show up once; 0.95% to 1.5% is in the top ten. Specimen: naive CD4+ T cells sorted from blood. Specified subset: CD45RA+ positively selected. These receptors originate from a man aged 30 to 39 in good health.

The chain combines TRBV7-3 with TRBJ2-2; D unresolved. Trimming removed 2 bases at V and 0 bases at J, with 7 bases between. The CDR3 contains 15 residues. Germline CDR1 is SGHTA and CDR2 is FQGTGA. DNA of the CDR3: TGTGCCAGCAGCTTAGAAGCAGCGAACACCGGGGAGCTGTTTTTT. As protein: CASSLEAANTGELFF.

The gene calls are TRBV7-2 and TRBJ2-1; D is uncertain. Germline V CDR1 and CDR2: SGHTA, FQGNSA. The CDR3 sequence is 15 residues long. V lost 1 base and J lost 4, with 11 bases in between. The CDR3, as DNA: TGTGCCAGCAGCTTAGGGACCCTCAAGTACAATGAGCAGTTCTTC. It specifies CASSLGTLKYNEQFF.

This chain links TRBV5-1 with TRBJ2-7; the D gene is possibly TRBD2 (5 bases). Trimming shortened V by 4 bases and J by 3 bases, and 23 bases separated the two germline ends. Germline loops: CDR1 SGHRS, CDR2 YFSETQ. This CDR3 has 17 residues. CDR3 sequence reads: CASSPGLGVTGLYEQYF. In nucleotides, the CDR3 is TGCGCCAGCAGCCCGGGGTTGGGCGTAACGGGTCTCTACGAGCAGTACTTC. The full variable domain, completed using reference TRBV5-1 and TRBJ2-7, is KAGVTQTPRYLIKTRGQQVTLSCSPISGHRSVSWYQQTPGQGLQFLFEYFSETQRNKGNFPGRFSGRQFSNSRSEMNVSTLELGDSALYLCASSPGLGVTGLYEQYFGPGTRLTVT.

V and J are TRBV27 and TRBJ2-7; 15 nucleotides match TRBD2. The CDR3 contains 18 residues. The V gene's germline CDR1 is MNHEY and CDR2 SMNVEV (reference sequence). The ends lost 1 base at V and 4 bases at J; junction bases unmatched: 8. The CDR3 DNA sequence: TGTGCCAGCAGTTTATTCGGACTAGCGGGAGGGCCATCTTACGAGCAGTACTTC. It codes for CASSLFGLAGGPSYEQYF.

This clone showed up just once. This chain connects TRBV5-4 to TRBJ2-7; D possibly matches TRBD1 or TRBD2 (5 bases each). The CDR3 sequence is 13 residues long. CDR1 and CDR2 from the germline V gene are SGHNT and YYREEE (reference sequence). Trimming took off 0 bases at V and 5 bases at J, with 9 bases between the two ends. The CDR3 DNA follows: TGTGCCAGCAGCTTGGGACCGGGACACGAGCAGTACTTC. Residues: CASSLGPGHEQYF.

The chain employs TRBV5-1 and TRBJ1-2; TRBD1 is a possible D gene (5 bases). The CDR3 spans 13 residues. Looked up from germline, CDR1 is SGHRS and CDR2 is YFSETQ. V lost 7 bases, J lost 6 bases, and 16 bases lay in between. The CDR3, as DNA: TGCGCCAGCCAGTTCGCGGGGCAGGATGGCTACACCTTC. It is translated as CASQFAGQDGYTF.

On this clone itself: Other DNA sequences in the sample encode the same CDR3. V usage is TRBV2 and J usage is TRBJ2-7, with TRBD1 identical over 10 bases. The germline CDR1 and CDR2 sequences are SNHLY and FYNNEI. The V gene end was trimmed by 8 bases and the J gene end by 3 bases; junction bases not matched to a gene: 1. The CDR3 covers 12 residues. The CDR3 is CASRTGGYEQYF. Written as DNA, the CDR3 is TGTGCCAGCCGGACAGGGGGCTACGAGCAGTACTTC.

The chain uses TRBV5-4 and TRBJ2-5; 8 positions match TRBD1. V dropped 4 bases and J dropped 5; count of bases not matched to a gene: 7. CDR1 is SGHNT and CDR2 is YYREEE in the germline V gene (reference sequence). The CDR3 has 14 residues. The CDR3 DNA follows: TGTGCCAGCAGCGTTGGGACAGGTCGGGAGACCCAGTACTTC. This sequence encodes CASSVGTGRETQYF.

In regard to this clone: At the DNA level, this CDR3 is encoded by other sequences in the same sample as well. V usage is TRBV5-6 and J usage is TRBJ1-3; D is possibly TRBD1 (6 bases). This CDR3 is built from 16 residues. From germline, CDR1 is SGHDT and CDR2 YYEEEE. Trimming removed 4 bases from V and 1 base from J, with 15 bases in between. The CDR3 DNA reads as TGTGCCAGCAGCCCTCGAGAGGGGGGGTCTGGAAACACCATATATTTT. This codes for CASSPREGGSGNTIYF.

The CDR3 here is CASSLVGQGLETQYF. The CDR3 nucleotides are TGCGCCAGCAGCTTGGTGGGACAGGGTTTGGAGACCCAGTACTTC. V usage is TRBV5-1 and J usage is TRBJ2-5, with 9 bases that match TRBD1. Germline CDR1 is SGHRS and CDR2 is YFSETQ. The J segment lost 5 bases and the V segment lost 0 bases, leaving 5 bases of the junction unmatched. The CDR3 covers 15 residues.

The genes are TRBV18 and TRBJ2-2; tentatively, D is TRBD2 (5 bases). CDR1 is KGHSH, CDR2 LQKENI, per germline. This CDR3 region has 18 residues. With 2 bases removed from V and 5 bases from J, the gap between germline ends came to 21 bases. CDR3 coding DNA: TGTGCCAGCTCACCATCGCGAAGCGCTCCTACGGGGACCGGGGAGCTGTTTTTT. Protein product: CASSPSRSAPTGTGELFF.

In this sample, this clone turned up once. This chain joins TRBV6-4 and TRBJ2-1, with TRBD1 matching 8 bases. The CDR3 is made up of 14 amino acids. CDR1 and CDR2 (germline): MRHNA, SNTAGT. Trimming removed 6 bases from V and 8 bases from J; junction bases left unmatched: 9. CDR3 amino acids: CASSSLGQGDEQFF. The CDR3 DNA follows: TGTGCCAGCAGCTCACTAGGACAGGGCGATGAGCAGTTCTTC.

The V and J genes are TRBV10-2 and TRBJ1-2; no definite D call. This CDR3 has 12 amino acids. CDR1 is WSHSY, CDR2 SAAADI, per germline. Between the trimmed V and J ends, which lost 3 bases and 7 bases, there was a span of 9 bases. The CDR3 nucleotides read TGCGCCAGCAGTGACGGTACGGGTGGCTACACCTTC. Translated, it gives CASSDGTGGYTF.

This chain links TRBV7-2 with TRBJ1-1, with D hard to call. Germline CDR1 and CDR2: SGHTA and FQGNSA. V lost 6 bases to trimming and J lost 9 bases, with 14 bases between them. The length of the CDR3 is 12 residues. Here the CDR3 reads CASRLSPTKAFF. CDR3 coding DNA: TGTGCCAGCAGACTCTCGCCGACCAAAGCTTTCTTT.

The J gene is TRBJ2-1, the V gene TRBV29-1; a possible D gene is TRBD2 (7 bases). CDR1 and CDR2 (germline): SQVTM, ANQGSEA. The CDR3 has 14 amino acids. V lost 6 bases, J lost 0 bases, and 12 bases lay in between. CDR3 amino acids: CSVGGGPSYNEQFF. CDR3 in DNA: TGCAGCGTAGGGGGGGGGCCCTCCTACAATGAGCAGTTCTTC.

The CDR3 here is CASSVDMNTEAFF. The CDR3 DNA reads TGTGCCAGCAGCGTTGACATGAACACTGAAGCTTTCTTT. This rearrangement joins TRBV5-5 to TRBJ1-1; D ambiguous. This CDR3 spans 13 amino acids. Trimming pared 4 bases from V and 0 bases from J, leaving 7 bases between. CDR1 is SGHKS, CDR2 YYEKEE, per germline (reference sequence). Supplemented by reference TRBV5-5 and TRBJ1-1, the full variable domain reads DAGVTQSPTHLIKTRGQQVTLRCSPISGHKSVSWYQQVLGQGPQFIFQYYEKEERGRGNFPDRFSARQFPNYSSELNVNALLLGDSALYLCASSVDMNTEAFFGQGTRLTVV.

This chain joins TRBV2 and TRBJ2-7, with D perhaps TRBD2 (5 bases). Germline V gene data show CDR1 as SNHLY and CDR2 as FYNNEI. The CDR3 loop spans 14 amino acids. The ends were cut back, 6 bases at V and 6 bases at J, with 18 bases in the middle. CDR3 bases: TGTGCCAGCAGCGGAGGTGGGAGTGTCGGCGAGCAGTACTTC. The encoded protein is CASSGGGSVGEQYF.

This clone appeared a single time. The J gene is TRBJ2-2, the V gene TRBV7-6; 7 nucleotides match TRBD1. Germline lookup yields CDR1 SGHVS and CDR2 FNYEAQ. After removal of 7 bases from V and 4 bases from J, the junction contained 15 bases not matched to a gene. This CDR3 has 17 residues. The CDR3: CASTIAYRDRITGELFF. In nucleotides, the CDR3 is TGTGCCAGCACCATTGCGTACCGGGACAGAATCACCGGGGAGCTGTTTTTT.

The chain uses TRBV5-1 and TRBJ2-6; no clear D gene. Trimming took off 4 bases at V and 6 bases at J, with 17 bases between the two ends. The CDR3 spans 16 residues. CDR1 is SGHRS and CDR2 is YFSETQ in the germline V gene. The CDR3 sequence: CASSLGGSFEANVLTF. CDR3 DNA: TGCGCCAGCAGCCTGGGTGGATCTTTCGAGGCCAACGTCCTGACTTTC.

The chain is built from TRBV2 and TRBJ1-3; D uncertain. The CDR3 is 15 amino acids. V gave up 2 bases and J gave up 0 bases, with 8 bases separating them. In germline, CDR1 is SNHLY, CDR2 FYNNEI. CDR3 amino acids: CASSEFWDSGNTIYF. The CDR3 DNA sequence: TGTGCCAGCAGTGAATTCTGGGACTCTGGAAACACCATATATTTT.

The chain recombines TRBV5-4 with TRBJ2-5; 7 bases line up with TRBD2. The CDR3 runs to 15 residues. Unmatched junction bases numbered 11, after V lost 4 bases and J lost 5 bases. The germline V gene has CDR1 SGHNT and CDR2 YYREEE (reference sequence). This CDR3 reads CASSLLGPSGETQYF. As DNA, the CDR3 is TGTGCCAGCAGCCTGTTAGGGCCTAGCGGCGAGACCCAGTACTTC.

This clone was counted once. The chain links TRBV6-5 to TRBJ2-7, with 8 bases lining up with TRBD1. The CDR3 sequence is 15 residues long. V shed 5 bases, J shed 2 bases, and the junction held 8 bases outside the gene matches. CDR1 and CDR2 (germline): MNHEY, SVGAGI. In nucleotides, the CDR3 is TGTGCCAGCAGTAAACAGGGGGTCCCGACCTACGAGCAGTACTTC. Translating it yields CASSKQGVPTYEQYF.

The chain has TRBV6-1 and TRBJ2-2; 9 bases map to TRBD2. CDR3 length: 15 residues. Unmatched junction bases numbered 8, after V lost 8 bases and J lost 4 bases. Germline V gene data show CDR1 as MNHNS and CDR2 as SASEGT. The CDR3 here is CASAAREGGTGELFF. As DNA, the CDR3 is TGTGCCAGCGCGGCGCGGGAGGGCGGCACCGGGGAGCTGTTTTTT.

The chain uses TRBV19 and TRBJ2-7; no definite D call. CDR1 LNHDA and CDR2 SQIVND come from the germline V gene (reference sequence). V was trimmed by 5 bases and J by 2 bases, leaving 16 bases between them. The CDR3 extends over 15 amino acids. CDR3 loop: CASSRSGQVPYEQYF. The DNA for the CDR3 is TGTGCCAGTAGTCGGTCAGGCCAAGTCCCCTACGAGCAGTACTTC.

In DNA form, the CDR3 reads TGTGCCAGCAGGCACCGGTGGGAACCGTATAGCACAGATACGCAGTATTTT. Protein sequence: CASRHRWEPYSTDTQYF. The chain carries TRBV27 and TRBJ2-3, with unresolved D. The CDR3 spans 17 residues. Trimming pared 6 bases from V and 0 bases from J, leaving 19 bases between. Germline-derived CDR1 and CDR2 are MNHEY and SMNVEV (reference sequence).

The chain uses TRBV28 and TRBJ1-5, with TRBD1 matching over 9 bases. CDR1 is MDHEN, CDR2 SYDVKM, per germline. The CDR3 length is 17 residues. J gave up 2 bases and V 2 bases, and 7 bases lay outside the gene matches. The CDR3 nucleotides read TGTGCCAGCAGTTTACTGAGGACAGGGGTAGGCAATCAGCCCCAGCATTTT. Translating it yields CASSLLRTGVGNQPQHF.